This paragraph covers one T cell receptor (beta chain) sequence. The germline gives CDR1 MDHEN, CDR2 SYDVKM. Trimming removed 6 bases from V and 0 bases from J, with 16 bases in between. The CDR3 is 16 residues long. This record belongs to a study of T cell changes during pregnancy in multiple sclerosis. Produced via immunoSEQ multiplex PCR; TCRdb's table is partial and in-frame only. The repertoire includes tens of thousands of clones, 89% of them detected once, and over 0.7% sits in the top ten. This receptor was obtained from a female donor in good health, enrolled as a control in a pregnancy study. The sequencing used peripheral blood, collected in the first trimester of pregnancy. The V and J genes are TRBV28 and TRBJ2-3; D remains ambiguous. The CDR3 loop reads CASSPSLVTSTDTQYF. Written as DNA, the CDR3 is TGTGCCAGCAGCCCCTCCTTAGTAACTAGCACAGATACGCAGTATTTT.